The 30 T cell receptor beta chains presented below share a single source sample, sequenced in a study of a mutant IDH1 vaccine in newly diagnosed glioma. The time point denotes: week 47, end of study. Doses consisted of 300 ug of mutant IDH1 20-mer peptide each, paired with topical imiquimod. The assay was immunoSEQ multiplex PCR, and TCRdb's table has in-frame clones only and misses some. The table includes almost 95,000 clones, approximately 89% detected once. No antigens are known for them. The material sequenced was PBMCs, taken from a glioma patient whose treatment included an IDH1 peptide vaccine. These receptors were obtained from a woman aged 45 to 65 with glioma.

The chain links TRBV30 to TRBJ2-5; D not resolved. The V end lost 4 bases, the J end lost 5 bases, and 8 bases lay between the germline ends. Germline-derived CDR1 and CDR2 are GTSNPN and SVGIG (reference sequence). There are 11 residues in the CDR3. The CDR3 sequence is CAWKAGETQYF. The CDR3 nucleotides are TGTGCCTGGAAGGCTGGTGAGACCCAGTACTTC.

V and J are TRBV10-1 and TRBJ2-3; either TRBD1 or TRBD2 may fit D (6 bases each). Germline V lookup: CDR1 WNHNN, CDR2 SYGVQD (reference sequence). The CDR3 spans 14 residues. Between the trimmed V and J ends, which lost 4 bases and 5 bases, there was a span of 13 bases. CDR3 bases: TGCGCCAGCAGTGGGGGGGCTAGCGAAGATACGCAGTATTTT. It is translated as CASSGGASEDTQYF.

The J gene is TRBJ2-5, the V gene TRBV7-9, with D uncertain. Trimming took 1 base from V and 11 from J, leaving 14 bases between them. The CDR3 is 13 amino acids. Germline CDR1 reads SEHNR; CDR2 reads FQNEAQ (reference sequence). As DNA, the CDR3 is TGTGCCAGCAGCTTAGGTCCTCGGTGGGATCAGTACTTC. Translating it yields CASSLGPRWDQYF. Full variable domain (rest looked up from reference TRBV7-9 and TRBJ2-5): DTGVSQNPRHKITKRGQNVTFRCDPISEHNRLYWYRQTLGQGPEFLTYFQNEAQLEKSRLLSDRFSAERPKGSFSTLEIQRTEQGDSAMYLCASSLGPRWDQYFGPGTRLLVL.

V is TRBV7-9 and J is TRBJ1-5, with a possible D match to TRBD1 (6 bases). Germline loops: CDR1 SEHNR, CDR2 FQNEAQ (reference sequence). V was cut by 5 bases and J by 2 bases, with 13 bases left in between. This CDR3 spans 15 amino acids. The CDR3 nucleotides read TGTGCCAGCAGCCCCCCAGCAGGGGGCAATCAGCCCCAGCATTTT. This encodes CASSPPAGGNQPQHF.

The chain uses TRBV19 and TRBJ1-1; D is unresolved. V dropped 3 bases and J dropped 7 bases, with 12 bases sitting between them. The germline gives CDR1 LNHDA, CDR2 SQIVND (reference sequence). The CDR3 totals 13 residues. CDR3: CASSMSITVEAFF. The DNA of the CDR3 is TGTGCCAGTAGTATGAGTATAACAGTTGAAGCTTTCTTT.

The chain uses TRBV5-1 and TRBJ1-1; TRBD1 matches at 7 bases. This CDR3 has 17 residues. Unmatched junction bases numbered 11, after V lost 3 bases and J lost 0 bases. Germline V lookup: CDR1 SGHRS, CDR2 YFSETQ. CDR3 region: CASSYGTVSIMNTEAFF. As DNA, the CDR3 is TGCGCCAGCAGCTACGGGACAGTTTCTATCATGAACACTGAAGCTTTCTTT.

CDR3 sequence reads: CASSPLGRDSYEQYF. The CDR3 DNA reads TGTGCCAGCAGCCCCTTAGGGAGGGATTCCTACGAGCAGTACTTC. The J gene is TRBJ2-7, the V gene TRBV28, with 7 nucleotides matching TRBD2. The CDR3 totals 15 residues. The germline V gene has CDR1 MDHEN and CDR2 SYDVKM. V gave up 6 bases and J gave up 1 base; unmatched junction bases: 9. Complete variable domain (other parts from reference TRBV28 and TRBJ2-7): DVKVTQSSRYLVKRTGEKVFLECVQDMDHENMFWYRQDPGLGLRLIYFSYDVKMKEKGDIPEGYSVSREKKERFSLILESASTNQTSMYLCASSPLGRDSYEQYFGPGTRLTVT.

The chain joins TRBV18 to TRBJ2-5; D is tentatively TRBD1 or TRBD2 (5 bases each). The end of the DNA is better explained by TRBJ2-7, so the J call may be wrong. Germline CDR1 is KGHSH and CDR2 is LQKENI. The CDR3 extends over 14 amino acids. This chain's CDR3 is CASSPQPGTHEQYF. CDR3 nucleotides: TGTGCCAGCTCACCACAGCCGGGGACCCACGAGCAGTACTTC.

V is TRBV27 and J is TRBJ2-7; D remains ambiguous. The germline V and J ends were trimmed by 2 bases and 3 bases, with 8 bases remaining between them. The CDR3 covers 13 residues. Per the germline V gene, CDR1 is MNHEY and CDR2 is SMNVEV (reference sequence). The CDR3: CASSLGTGYEQYF. CDR3 DNA sequence: TGTGCCAGCAGTTTAGGTACTGGCTACGAGCAGTACTTC.

The V and J genes are TRBV5-1 and TRBJ2-1; 13 bases align to TRBD2. V shed 4 bases, J shed 2 bases, and the junction held 9 bases outside the gene matches. CDR1 and CDR2 (germline): SGHRS, YFSETQ. The CDR3 extends over 18 amino acids. The CDR3 coding sequence is TGCGCCAGCAGCCTCCCTTGGACTAGCGGGAGTACCTACAATGAGCAGTTCTTC. This encodes CASSLPWTSGSTYNEQFF.

The chain links TRBV5-1 to TRBJ2-7; a weak D match, TRBD2 (6 bases). With 0 bases removed from V and 6 bases from J, the gap between germline ends came to 13 bases. Germline V gene lookup returns CDR1 SGHRS and CDR2 YFSETQ. The CDR3 covers 14 residues. In DNA, the CDR3 is TGCGCCAGCAGCTTGGGCCTGGGGGAGGTCGAGCAGTACTTC. It yields the protein CASSLGLGEVEQYF. The variable domain in full, completed from reference TRBV5-1 and TRBJ2-7, reads KAGVTQTPRYLIKTRGQQVTLSCSPISGHRSVSWYQQTPGQGLQFLFEYFSETQRNKGNFPGRFSGRQFSNSRSEMNVSTLELGDSALYLCASSLGLGEVEQYFGPGTRLTVT.

The gene calls are TRBV15 and TRBJ1-6; D unclear. The germline V gene encodes CDR1 LNHNV and CDR2 YYDKDF (reference sequence). Trimming cost V 5 bases and J 6 bases, with 11 bases left between them. The CDR3 has 14 residues. The CDR3 region has the DNA TGTGCCACCAGCTGGGAGGAGGTTAATTCACCCCTCCACTTT. This codes for CATSWEEVNSPLHF.

This clone was observed once. The chain uses TRBV27 and TRBJ2-5, with D possibly called TRBD1 or TRBD2 (6 bases each). This CDR3 is 14 amino acids long. V lost 6 bases and J 5 bases, leaving 16 bases between the germline ends. CDR1 and CDR2 (germline): MNHEY, SMNVEV (reference sequence). CDR3 DNA sequence: TGTGCCAGCAGCCAAAATAGGGGGGTGGAGACCCAGTACTTC. Its translation: CASSQNRGVETQYF.

The table lists this clone with a count of one. This chain joins TRBV7-9 and TRBJ1-1; no firm D call. Germline V gene lookup returns CDR1 SEHNR and CDR2 FQNEAQ (reference sequence). Trimming removed 4 bases from V and 0 bases from J, with 15 bases in between. The CDR3 is made up of 16 amino acids. CDR3 sequence reads: CASSSDYRRLNTEAFF. In DNA form, the CDR3 reads TGTGCCAGCAGCTCCGACTACAGACGCCTGAACACTGAAGCTTTCTTT.

The count of this clone is one. The V call is TRBV7-2, the J call TRBJ2-7, with TRBD1 matching 7 bases. J gave up 3 bases and V 1 base, and 3 bases lay outside the gene matches. The germline CDR1 and CDR2 sequences are SGHTA and FQGNSA. The CDR3 length is 14 residues. The chain's CDR3 is CASSLGQGVYEQYF. In nucleotides, the CDR3 is TGTGCCAGCAGCTTAGGACAGGGAGTCTACGAGCAGTACTTC.

V is TRBV19 and J is TRBJ2-1; D possibly corresponds to TRBD1 (6 bases). Germline V lookup: CDR1 LNHDA, CDR2 SQIVND (reference sequence). The CDR3 is made up of 12 amino acids. V was shortened by 5 bases and J by 10 bases, with 12 bases between the two germline ends. The CDR3 spells CASSSQGREQFF. The CDR3 DNA sequence: TGTGCCAGTAGTTCTCAGGGGCGCGAGCAGTTCTTC.

This chain links TRBV10-1 with TRBJ2-2; 10 bases agree with TRBD1. This CDR3 region has 14 residues. Trimming at V came to 10 bases and at J to 6 bases, leaving 8 bases not matched to a gene. Germline V CDR1 and CDR2: WNHNN, SYGVQD (reference sequence). CDR3 in DNA: TGCGCCACTTCGACAGGGGGCGGTTCCGGGGAGCTGTTTTTT. It encodes CATSTGGGSGELFF.

Only a few counts were recorded for this clone. J is TRBJ2-3 and V is TRBV9; no clear D. Germline CDR1 and CDR2: SGDLS and YYNGEE. V was cut by 4 bases and J by 6 bases, with 15 bases left in between. This CDR3 spans 14 amino acids. The chain's CDR3 is CASSPTAEMDTQYF. DNA of the CDR3: TGTGCCAGCAGCCCGACGGCGGAGATGGATACGCAGTATTTT.

This clone turned up a few times. The V and J genes are TRBV28 and TRBJ2-1; D is possibly TRBD2 (6 bases). Trimming removed 2 bases at V and 0 bases at J, with 8 bases between. From germline, CDR1 is MDHEN and CDR2 SYDVKM. This CDR3 has 15 amino acids. CDR3: CASSLGGSSYNEQFF. DNA of the CDR3: TGTGCCAGCAGTTTAGGAGGGAGCTCCTACAATGAGCAGTTCTTC.

This clone was observed once. The CDR3 is CSVGSTSGGPGETQYF. The CDR3 DNA reads as TGCAGCGTTGGGTCTACTAGCGGGGGCCCGGGGGAGACCCAGTACTTC. The rearrangement links TRBV29-1 to TRBJ2-5, with TRBD2 identical over 11 bases. This CDR3 comprises 16 residues. After removal of 4 bases from V and 5 bases from J, the junction contained 12 bases not matched to a gene. Per the germline V gene, CDR1 is SQVTM and CDR2 is ANQGSEA.

This chain links TRBV7-6 with TRBJ1-5; D unresolved. V lost 5 bases and J 3 bases, leaving 11 bases between the germline ends. CDR3 length: 14 residues. Germline lookup yields CDR1 SGHVS and CDR2 FNYEAQ. CDR3 loop: CASSLTQSNQPQHF. CDR3 nucleotides: TGTGCCAGCAGCCTTACCCAATCCAATCAGCCCCAGCATTTT.

The chain combines TRBV9 with TRBJ2-3, with D possibly TRBD2 on 5 matching bases. This CDR3 is built from 16 residues. The germline V gene has CDR1 SGDLS and CDR2 YYNGEE. The V end lost 3 bases, the J end lost 5 bases, and 19 bases lay between the germline ends. The CDR3 nucleotides read TGTGCCAGCAGCGCCCTATGGTTGACTACAAGAGATACGCAGTATTTT. Protein sequence: CASSALWLTTRDTQYF.

The V and J genes are TRBV7-6 and TRBJ2-7, with unresolved D. Germline CDR1 SGHVS, CDR2 FNYEAQ. CDR3 length: 13 amino acids. Between the trimmed V and J ends, which lost 2 bases and 2 bases, there was a span of 7 bases. CDR3 residues: CASSLYGPYEQYF. The DNA for the CDR3 is TGTGCCAGCAGCTTATACGGACCCTACGAGCAGTACTTC.

The chain joins TRBV28 to TRBJ1-2; D is ambiguous. Trimming stripped 3 bases from V and 2 bases from J, with 7 bases between. CDR1 is MDHEN and CDR2 is SYDVKM in the germline V gene. The CDR3 has 13 amino acids. The CDR3 region has the DNA TGTGCCAGCAGTTTTCATCGGAACTATGGCTACACCTTC. Protein sequence: CASSFHRNYGYTF.

In its sample, this clone was seen once. This sequence joins TRBV9 and TRBJ2-3; no definite D call. With 1 base removed from V and 0 bases from J, the gap between germline ends came to 12 bases. Germline CDR1 SGDLS, CDR2 YYNGEE. The CDR3 covers 16 residues. The DNA of the CDR3 is TGTGCCAGCAGCGTATCCACCCCTTCTAGCACAGATACGCAGTATTTT. It yields the protein CASSVSTPSSTDTQYF.

J is TRBJ1-1 and V is TRBV5-4, with 11 nucleotides matching TRBD1. Per germline, CDR1 SGHNT and CDR2 YYREEE (reference sequence). The junction had 6 bases not matched to a gene; V was cut back by 4 bases and J by 4 bases. This CDR3 region has 15 residues. CDR3 residues: CASSTRDRGVTEAFF. In DNA form, the CDR3 reads TGTGCCAGCAGCACCCGGGACAGGGGGGTCACTGAAGCTTTCTTT.

This clone was counted a single time. The gene calls are TRBV11-2 and TRBJ2-2; either TRBD1 or TRBD2 may supply D (5 bases each). This CDR3 is built from 14 residues. In germline, CDR1 is SGHAT, CDR2 FQNNGV. Trimming pared 7 bases from V and 4 bases from J, leaving 13 bases between. This CDR3 is CASTSGAGTGELFF. The CDR3 DNA follows: TGTGCCAGCACCTCCGGGGCAGGCACCGGGGAGCTGTTTTTT.

The chain combines TRBV7-8 with TRBJ1-1; 8 bases match TRBD1. There are 14 residues in the CDR3. J was trimmed by 5 bases and V by 2 bases; bases with no gene match: 4. Per germline, CDR1 SGHVS and CDR2 FQNEAQ. In DNA, the CDR3 is TGTGCCAGCAGCTTAACACAGGGGGTTACTGAAGCTTTCTTT. Translation gives CASSLTQGVTEAFF. The entire variable domain, with the rest obtained from reference TRBV7-8 and TRBJ1-1, is as follows: GAGVSQSPRYKVAKRGQDVALRCDPISGHVSLFWYQQALGQGPEFLTYFQNEAQLDKSGLPSDRFFAERPEGSVSTLKIQRTQQEDSAVYLCASSLTQGVTEAFFGQGTRLTVV.

This sequence joins TRBV7-8 and TRBJ2-4, with D possibly matching TRBD1 (5 bases). CDR3 length: 15 residues. Trimming stripped 5 bases from V and 6 bases from J, with 17 bases between. CDR1 and CDR2 from the germline V gene are SGHVS and FQNEAQ. CDR3 region: CASSLKGAPGNIQYF. In nucleotides, the CDR3 is TGTGCCAGCAGCCTTAAAGGGGCGCCGGGAAACATTCAGTACTTC.

The gene calls are TRBV19 and TRBJ2-1; D gene uncertain. Trimming shortened V by 5 bases and J by 5 bases, and 13 bases separated the two germline ends. Per germline, CDR1 LNHDA and CDR2 SQIVND (reference sequence). This CDR3 region has 14 residues. The CDR3 coding sequence is TGTGCCAGTAGTCCTAGGACGCGCGACAATGAGCAGTTCTTC. Its translation is CASSPRTRDNEQFF.